This TCR beta chain was sequenced in a study of cytomegalovirus exposure and HLA in healthy donors. As to this clone: Antigen specificity is unknown.

Primers included in the PCR were 60 Vbeta and 13 Jbeta primers. The method was immunoSEQ multiplex PCR; TCRdb's version includes in-frame clones alone and lacks a portion of them. This sample has more than 110,000 clones; around 81% occur once, and the top ten carry less than 3.5%. General study findings and limits: Some public TCRs appeared in many individuals, while most sequences were rare.

The CDR3 totals 15 residues. Germline-derived CDR1 and CDR2 are MNHNY and SVGAGI (reference sequence). Trimming stripped 0 bases from V and 7 bases from J, with 10 bases between. The sample consisted of PBMCs. The V gene is TRBV6-6, the J gene TRBJ1-6; weak D call: TRBD1 (6 bases). This sequence was found in a male donor in good health and CMV-seronegative. The CDR3 DNA reads TGTGCCAGCAGTTACTCGACAGGACAAAATTCACCCCTCCACTTT. Protein: CASSYSTGQNSPLHF.